Listed below are T cell receptor beta chains from one sample, sequenced in a study of vaccination effects on CD4 cells after COVID-19. The repertoire was sequenced with immunoSEQ multiplex PCR; TCRdb's copy has only in-frame clones and lacks some. The sample shows about 66,000 clones, 70% to 85% of them seen only once. These receptors have no identified antigens. The sequenced sample was CD4+ T cells from PBMCs cultured without peptide, obtained after COVID-19 vaccination. The origin of the receptors is a human donor who received a COVID-19 vaccine. Both conserved end residues are trimmed from each CDR3.

J gene | V gene | CDR3 length | CDR3 protein
TRBJ1-1 | TRBV5-1 | 13 | ASSNQGSANTEAF
TRBJ1-6 | TRBV30 | 14 | AWRVDRGASNSPLH
TRBJ1-5 | TRBV5-4 | 12 | ASSHDGFNQPQH
TRBJ1-1 | TRBV5-1 | 12 | ASSLVGGETEAF
TRBJ2-2 | TRBV4-1 | 15 | ASSQDLVVSNTGELF
TRBJ2-1 | TRBV11-3 | 10 | ASSLEGNEQF
TRBJ1-1 | TRBV10-3 | 12 | AISSRQGDTEAF
TRBJ1-1 | TRBV3-1/TRBV3-2 | 13 | ASSHSDGMNTEAF
TRBJ1-1 | TRBV5-1 | 14 | ASSLAFTGMNTEAF
TRBJ2-1 | TRBV5-1 | 13 | ASSLLTGGLNEQF